Below, 6 T cell receptor beta chains from the same sample are listed, as sequenced in a study of T cells and Merkel cell carcinoma outcomes. The table came from immunoSEQ multiplex PCR; TCRdb's copy has only in-frame clones and leaves some out. This table has 4,000 to 4,500 clones, nearly 95% appearing once. Input material: tumor tissue from Merkel cell carcinoma. The receptor source for this set is a human donor with Merkel cell carcinoma.

The rearrangement links TRBV19 to TRBJ2-7, with 10 bases that match TRBD1. Germline CDR1 LNHDA, CDR2 SQIVND (reference sequence). The CDR3 has 16 amino acids. Trimming took 6 bases from V and 7 from J; bases not matched to a gene: 15. The CDR3 DNA reads TGTGCCAGTAGCCTCCGACAGGGGGCGACCTCTTCTGAGCAGTACTTC. This gives the protein CASSLRQGATSSEQYF. The whole variable domain, remainder taken from reference TRBV19 and TRBJ2-7, is DGGITQSPKYLFRKEGQNVTLSCEQNLNHDAMYWYRQDPGQGLRLIYYSQIVNDFQKGDIAEGYSVSREKKESFPLTVTSAQKNPTAFYLCASSLRQGATSSEQYFGPGTRLTVT.

This clone has a handful of counts. The chain has TRBV21-1 and TRBJ1-4. TRBV21-1 is a recognized pseudogene. The CDR3 is 15 residues long. The CDR3 nucleotides are TGTGCCAGCAGCAAAGCGCCAGGAAAGAGGGAAAAACTGTTTTTT. Amino acids: CASSKAPGKREKLFF.

This clone showed up just once. The chain combines TRBV21-1 with TRBJ1-4; the table calls TRBD1, which could not be checked here. TRBV21-1 is flagged as a pseudogene. The CDR3 is 19 residues long. The CDR3 protein is CASSSRSGTGKLRSEKLFF. DNA for the CDR3: TGTGCCAGCAGCTCTCGCTCCGGGACAGGGAAGTTAAGAAGCGAAAAACTGTTTTTT.

This clone was seen once. This chain links TRBV4-2 with TRBJ2-4, with D maybe TRBD2 (5 bases). Germline CDR1 is LGHNA and CDR2 is YNFKEQ. Trimming left V 6 bases short and J 0 bases short, with 9 bases between. This CDR3 comprises 14 residues. CDR3 sequence: CASSSGIAKNIQYF. CDR3 coding DNA: TGTGCCAGCAGTTCGGGGATAGCCAAAAACATTCAGTACTTC.

The chain is built from TRBV6-5 and TRBJ1-5; D is possibly TRBD1 (5 bases). This CDR3 is 15 amino acids long. The germline V gene has CDR1 MNHEY and CDR2 SVGAGI. The germline V and J ends were trimmed by 5 bases and 1 base, with 12 bases remaining between them. CDR3 loop: CASSKNRDSNQPQHF. Here the CDR3 DNA reads TGTGCCAGCAGTAAAAACCGGGACAGCAATCAGCCCCAGCATTTT.

The V gene is TRBV6-6, the J gene TRBJ2-5; unclear D gene. Trimming took off 7 bases at V and 9 bases at J, with 12 bases between the two ends. Germline V gives CDR1 MNHNY, CDR2 SVGAGI (reference sequence). This CDR3 region has 11 residues. The CDR3 coding sequence is TGTGCCAGCACCTCCGTTGGGCCCCAGTACTTC. Translating it yields CASTSVGPQYF.